These T cell receptor beta chains were read from a single sample in a study of T cells after yellow fever vaccination. TCRdb analysed the 5' RACE reads with MiXCR anew, one entry per CDR3 protein. Of approximately 580,000 distinct CDR3 sequences listed, around a sixth are singletons. Here the sequenced sample was PBMCs, taken roughly 5 days after the first yellow fever vaccination. These receptors came from a man between 18 and 29 years old who received the YFV17D yellow fever vaccine. Each CDR3 is given with its conserved first and last residue. The D gene is left open where the match is weak. Size tells how often a clone was seen (once, few, many) or the class of an expanded clone, and some rows leave it out.

>NA|NA|TRBJ1-4|TRBV30
CAWSVQVTGKLFF
TGTGCCTGGAGTGTACAGGTTACAGGAAAACTGTTTTTT
>NA|NA|TRBJ2-1|TRBV7-9
CASSLGVDTDNEQFF
TGTGCCAGCAGCTTAGGGGTGGACACAGACAATGAGCAGTTCTTC
>few|NA|TRBJ1-1|TRBV12-3/TRBV12-4
CASSLTAGVTEAFF
TGTGCCAGCAGCCTGACCGCGGGAGTCACTGAAGCTTTCTTT
>NA|TRBD2|TRBJ2-1|TRBV5-6
CASSRTSLVGLEQFF
TGTGCCAGCAGCCGGACTAGTCTGGTAGGTCTTGAGCAGTTCTTC
>many|NA|TRBJ2-1|TRBV11-2
CASSLVAGGTGNEQFF
TGTGCCAGCAGCTTAGTCGCGGGGGGGACAGGTAATGAGCAGTTCTTC
>NA|TRBD1|TRBJ2-5|TRBV11-1
CASSLDWDSQETQYF
TGTGCCAGCAGCTTAGATTGGGACAGCCAAGAGACCCAGTACTTC
>few|TRBD2|TRBJ2-4|TRBV5-1
CASSFSLAGTGIQYF
TGCGCCAGCAGCTTCTCCCTAGCGGGGACGGGCATTCAGTACTTC
>NA|NA|TRBJ1-1|TRBV18
CASSPRADNTEAFF
TGTGCCAGCTCACCTCGGGCCGACAACACTGAAGCTTTCTTT
>few|NA|TRBJ2-7|TRBV6-1
CASSPRIPGDEQYF
TGTGCCAGCAGTCCTCGCATCCCGGGGGACGAGCAGTACTTC
>NA|NA|TRBJ1-2|TRBV6-5
CASSYVIGAYGYTF
TGTGCCAGCAGTTATGTTATCGGGGCCTATGGCTACACCTTC
>NA|TRBD2|TRBJ2-1|TRBV12-3/TRBV12-4
CASSSTSGAYNEQFF
TGTGCCAGCAGCAGCACTAGCGGGGCCTACAATGAGCAGTTCTTC
>NA|TRBD2|TRBJ2-3|TRBV15
CATSRGGGSTDTQYF
TGTGCCACCAGCAGAGGGGGGGGAAGCACAGATACGCAGTATTTT
>NA|NA|TRBJ1-1|TRBV6-5
CASSYFGGEAFF
TGTGCCAGCAGTTACTTCGGGGGTGAAGCTTTCTTT
>many|NA|TRBJ2-7|TRBV12-3/TRBV12-4
CASSLRTRDSRQYF
TGTGCCAGCAGCCTACGAACCCGGGACTCCCGGCAGTACTTC
>NA|NA|TRBJ1-1|TRBV10-3
CAINAGARNTEAFF
TGTGCCATCAATGCAGGGGCGAGGAACACTGAAGCTTTCTTT
>few|NA|TRBJ1-5|TRBV9
CASSETDGDYQPQHF
TGTGCCAGCAGCGAAACCGACGGGGATTATCAGCCCCAGCATTTT
>few|NA|TRBJ1-1|TRBV5-7
CASSTWGAGAEAFF
TGTGCCAGCAGCACCTGGGGGGCGGGAGCTGAAGCTTTCTTT
>NA|NA|TRBJ1-3|TRBV6-5
CASSRNGGFSGNTIYF
TGTGCCAGCAGCCGGAATGGGGGCTTCTCTGGAAACACCATATATTTT
>few|NA|TRBJ2-5|TRBV7-2
CASSWRSRAETQYF
TGTGCCAGCAGCTGGAGGAGCAGGGCGGAGACCCAGTACTTC
>few|TRBD1|TRBJ2-7|TRBV12-3/TRBV12-4
CASRSDRGREQYF
TGTGCCAGCAGGTCCGACAGGGGGCGGGAGCAGTACTTC
>few|NA|TRBJ2-4|TRBV23-1
CASSQSEALAKNIQYF
TGCGCCAGCAGTCAATCGGAGGCGCTAGCCAAAAACATTCAGTACTTC
>NA|TRBD2|TRBJ2-7|TRBV11-1
CASSTKPRGRGGVDEQYF
TGTGCCAGCAGCACGAAACCTCGGGGGCGGGGGGGCGTGGACGAGCAGTACTTC
>NA|NA|TRBJ1-1|TRBV6-1
CASSDMGGRTEAFF
TGTGCCAGCAGTGATATGGGGGGCCGCACTGAAGCTTTCTTT
>NA|NA|TRBJ1-2|TRBV19
CASSMSGKVGQFSGYTF
TGTGCCAGTAGTATGTCGGGGAAGGTGGGACAATTCTCTGGCTACACCTTC
>few|NA|TRBJ1-1|TRBV5-4
CASTPGRANTEAFF
TGTGCCAGCACCCCGGGCAGGGCTAACACTGAAGCTTTCTTT
>NA|TRBD1|TRBJ2-7|TRBV2
CASSTTGFYEQYF
TGTGCCAGCTCAACGACAGGGTTCTACGAGCAGTACTTC
>few|TRBD2|TRBJ2-7|TRBV7-2
CASLAGGTYEQYF
TGTGCTAGTTTAGCGGGGGGGACCTACGAGCAGTACTTC
>NA|NA|TRBJ2-5|TRBV5-1
CASNIQGIGETQYF
TGCGCCAGCAACATCCAGGGCATTGGAGAGACCCAGTACTTC
>NA|TRBD2|TRBJ2-3|TRBV27
CASTLVGVSGGTDTQYF
TGTGCCAGCACCCTAGTGGGGGTAAGCGGGGGCACAGATACGCAGTATTTT
>NA|TRBD2|TRBJ2-1|TRBV20-1
CSARTLPGLAGGLNNEQFF
TGCAGTGCTAGAACCCTCCCGGGACTAGCGGGGGGGCTCAACAATGAGCAGTTCTTC
>NA|NA|TRBJ2-1|TRBV7-9
CASSIPEVNRPNEQFF
TGTGCCAGCAGCATCCCTGAGGTGAATAGGCCTAATGAGCAGTTCTTC
>few|NA|TRBJ2-5|TRBV4-1
CASSPLDPKTQYF
TGCGCCAGCAGTCCCTTGGACCCGAAGACCCAGTACTTC
>few|NA|TRBJ1-6|TRBV5-1
CASSLWPYDSPLHF
TGCGCCAGCAGCTTGTGGCCCTACGATTCACCCCTCCACTTT
>NA|TRBD1|TRBJ1-5|TRBV12-3/TRBV12-4
CASSRWTGGGNQPQHF
TGTGCCAGCAGTCGGTGGACAGGGGGCGGCAATCAGCCCCAGCATTTT
>NA|NA|TRBJ2-7|TRBV29-1
CSVQVVGSSYEQYF
TGCAGCGTCCAGGTGGTAGGGAGCTCCTACGAGCAGTACTTC
>NA|TRBD1|TRBJ1-1|TRBV12-3/TRBV12-4
CASRSHGTGNTEAFF
TGTGCCAGCAGGTCCCATGGGACAGGGAACACTGAAGCTTTCTTT
>NA|TRBD1|TRBJ2-1|TRBV7-2
CASSPGQGAVNEQFF
TGTGCCAGCAGCCCGGGACAGGGGGCTGTGAATGAGCAGTTCTTC
>few|NA|TRBJ2-2|TRBV10-3
CAISESGRSWTGELFF
TGTGCCATCAGTGAGTCTGGCAGGTCCTGGACCGGGGAGCTGTTTTTT
>NA|TRBD2|TRBJ2-3|TRBV6-5
CASSHLWTSGGAGDTQYF
TGTGCCAGCAGTCACCTATGGACTAGCGGGGGGGCTGGAGATACGCAGTATTTT
>NA|NA|TRBJ1-5|TRBV12-3/TRBV12-4
CASSPVSPNQPQHF
TGTGCCAGCAGCCCCGTATCGCCTAATCAGCCCCAGCATTTT
>many|TRBD1|TRBJ2-5|TRBV9
CASSEGQGIQETQYF
TGTGCCAGCAGCGAGGGACAGGGAATACAAGAGACCCAGTACTTC
>few|NA|TRBJ2-1|TRBV5-1
CASDPEGGYYNEQFF
TGCGCCAGCGACCCGGAGGGGGGGTATTACAATGAGCAGTTCTTC
>NA|TRBD2|TRBJ2-5|TRBV11-2
CASSSGVSGGRETQYF
TGTGCCAGCAGTTCGGGGGTCAGCGGGGGACGGGAGACCCAGTACTTC
>few|NA|TRBJ1-6|TRBV11-2
CASSLIQSSYNSPLHF
TGTGCCAGCAGCCTTATACAGAGCTCCTATAATTCACCCCTCCACTTT
>many|NA|TRBJ2-5|TRBV7-2
CASSSWMTSQETQYF
TGTGCCAGCAGCTCCTGGATGACTTCCCAAGAGACCCAGTACTTC
>many|NA|TRBJ1-4|TRBV20-1
CSATGATNEKLFF
TGCAGTGCTACAGGGGCAACTAATGAAAAACTGTTTTTT
>NA|TRBD1|TRBJ1-6|TRBV5-6
CANRFRGSWNSPLHF
TGTGCCAACAGATTCAGGGGGTCCTGGAATTCACCCCTCCACTTT
>many|NA|TRBJ2-4|TRBV6-1
CASSLLSGAKNIQYF
TGTGCCAGCAGCTTGTTGTCAGGGGCCAAAAACATTCAGTACTTC
>few|NA|TRBJ1-4|TRBV18
CASSQGEEEKLFF
TGTGCCAGCTCTCAGGGTGAGGAAGAAAAACTGTTTTTT
>few|TRBD1|TRBJ2-5|TRBV4-3
CASSLERQGGETQYF
TGCGCCAGCAGCCTAGAAAGACAGGGGGGAGAGACCCAGTACTTC
>NA|NA|TRBJ2-3|TRBV5-1
CASSSFGGPYTDTQYF
TGCGCCAGCAGCTCCTTCGGGGGTCCTTACACAGATACGCAGTATTTT
>NA|NA|TRBJ2-5|TRBV5-5
CASSLDAQRETQYF
TGTGCCAGCAGCTTGGATGCCCAGCGCGAGACCCAGTACTTC
>NA|TRBD2|TRBJ2-5|TRBV12-3/TRBV12-4
CASSLARGEKETQYF
TGTGCCAGCAGTTTAGCGCGGGGGGAAAAAGAGACCCAGTACTTC